The 4 T cell receptor beta chains below all came from one sample that was sequenced in a study of blood T cell repertoires in COVID-19. TCRdb's table, derived via immunoSEQ multiplex PCR, lists solely in-frame clones and lacks some. The sample yields tens of thousands of clones, approximately 89% seen once. What was sequenced was peripheral blood. The receptors shown here come from a human donor in a cohort sampled during active COVID-19.

To note about this clone: One end of the junction varies from germline; a read error may be responsible. The rearrangement links TRBV24-1 to TRBJ2-5, with TRBD2 matching over 8 bases. Looked up from germline, CDR1 is KGHDR and CDR2 is SFDVKD. The CDR3 sequence is 11 residues long. CDR3 amino acids: CASGGQETQYF. In nucleotides, the CDR3 is TGCGCGAGCGGGGGACAAGAGACCCAGTACTTC.

The chain uses TRBV30 and TRBJ1-1; no reliable D call. V lost 3 bases and J lost 10, with 9 bases in between. The CDR3 loop spans 10 amino acids. From germline, CDR1 is GTSNPN and CDR2 SVGIG (reference sequence). The CDR3 nucleotides are TGTGCCTGGAGCCGAGTTCGAGCTTTCTTT. Amino acids: CAWSRVRAFF.

V and J are TRBV9 and TRBJ1-1; D possibly corresponds to TRBD1 (5 bases). V lost 5 bases and J 4 bases, leaving 12 bases between the germline ends. The CDR3 sequence is 13 residues long. Per germline, CDR1 SGDLS and CDR2 YYNGEE. This chain's CDR3 is CASREGVGTEAFF. The CDR3, as DNA: TGTGCCAGCAGGGAAGGGGTTGGCACTGAAGCTTTCTTT.

The chain uses TRBV27 and TRBJ1-2; 9 bases map to TRBD1. Germline V lookup: CDR1 MNHEY, CDR2 SMNVEV (reference sequence). V shed 4 bases, J shed 4 bases, and the junction held 7 bases outside the gene matches. The CDR3 runs 15 residues. The CDR3 spells CASSSNRGRLYGYTF. CDR3 DNA sequence: TGTGCCAGCAGTTCCAACAGGGGGCGTCTCTATGGCTACACCTTC.